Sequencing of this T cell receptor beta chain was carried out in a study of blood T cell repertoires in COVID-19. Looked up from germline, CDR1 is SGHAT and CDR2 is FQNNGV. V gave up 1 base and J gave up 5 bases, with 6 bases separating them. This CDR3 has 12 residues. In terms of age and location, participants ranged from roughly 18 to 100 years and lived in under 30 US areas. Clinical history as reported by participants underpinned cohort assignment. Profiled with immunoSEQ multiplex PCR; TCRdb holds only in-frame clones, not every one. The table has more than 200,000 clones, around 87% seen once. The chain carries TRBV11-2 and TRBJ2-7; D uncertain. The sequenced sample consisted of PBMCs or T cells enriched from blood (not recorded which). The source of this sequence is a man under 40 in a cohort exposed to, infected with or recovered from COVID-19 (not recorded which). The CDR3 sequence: CASSLGAHEQYF. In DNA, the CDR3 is TGTGCCAGCAGCTTAGGGGCTCACGAGCAGTACTTC.